This TCR beta chain was captured in a study of response to subunit inactivated influenza vaccine. Germline-derived CDR1 and CDR2 are SGHAT and FQNNGV. The CDR3 is 13 amino acids. The J segment lost 10 bases and the V segment lost 0 bases, leaving 1 base of the junction unmatched. TCRdb recomputed calls from the RT-PCR reads with MiXCR, one row per CDR3 protein. The sample lists about 570,000 distinct CDR3 sequences; around 11% were seen once. These data also featured in a second study, about T cells expressing NK-cell markers. That study adds: The TCR beta cDNA came from 5'RACE template switching with UMIs. It was sorted CD3+CD56-NKG2C+, CD3+CD56+NKG2C- and CD3+CD56+NKG2C+ T cells that provided the TCR beta repertoires. Eight donors were sequenced, seven testing HCMV-seropositive and one testing seronegative. About 6 donors had dominant NKG2C+ clonotypes that comprised roughly 1.0-8% of their CD8+ T cells.

This sample comprised PBMCs from blood, obtained on the day of vaccination. This clonotype was sampled from a man aged 45 to 65 who received an inactivated influenza vaccine. The chain carries TRBV11-2 and TRBJ2-1; 9 bases map to TRBD2. CDR3 sequence reads: CASSLELAGEQFF. In nucleotides, the CDR3 is TGTGCCAGCAGCTTAGAACTAGCGGGCGAGCAGTTCTTC.